This section outlines one T cell receptor beta chain sequence together with its context. The antigen is not known. The record originates from a study of chemoradiotherapy in HPV16-positive cancers. As for the study in general: Functional T-cell assays on a couple of HPV16-positive patients' cells defined candidate HPV-specific clones and common TCR motifs.

Study outcomes and limitations: Only a couple of HPV16-positive patients supplied the functional HPV-specificity definition. In HPV16-positive patients, HPV-responsive T-cell expansion tracked better recurrence-free survival.

Repertoires were generated with immunoSEQ multiplex PCR, while TCRdb's copy carries only in-frame clones and drops some. The sample lists roughly 19,000 clones, around 87% occurring once. The specimen comprised blood, sampled from a patient who underwent chemoradiotherapy. This TCR was recovered from a human donor with HPV-associated anogenital cancer.

CDR3: CASSVEGAGELFF. In DNA form, the CDR3 reads TGTGCCAGCAGCGTAGAGGGGGCCGGGGAGCTGTTTTTT. V is TRBV9 and J is TRBJ2-2, with a tentative D call TRBD1 (6 bases). The CDR3 is 13 residues long. The germline V gene encodes CDR1 SGDLS and CDR2 YYNGEE. The V gene lost 0 bases and the J gene lost 6 bases, with 6 bases spanning the gap.